This is a list of T cell receptor beta chains from one sample in a study of T cells in tumors after PD-1 blockade. Data came from immunoSEQ multiplex PCR; TCRdb stores just in-frame clones and leaves some out. Among more than 40,000 clones, under 85% were seen once, and the ten largest hold 8% to 9.5%. This sample comprised PBMCs, obtained before anti-PD-1 therapy. These TCRs come from a human donor with advanced basal cell or squamous cell carcinoma (not recorded which). The CDR3 runs from the conserved cysteine through the conserved F or W. The D gene is left open where the match is weak. Expanded clones get a size class; other rows say once, few or many, or leave the size out.

j_call: TRBJ1-6
d_call: TRBD1
clone_size: .
v_call: TRBV27
cdr3_nt: TGTGCCAGCAGTTCGCCGACAGGGACCTATAATTCACCCCTCCACTTT
cdr3_aa: CASSSPTGTYNSPLHF

j_call: TRBJ1-1
d_call: .
clone_size: many
v_call: TRBV6-6
cdr3_nt: TGTGCCAGCAGTTACGACAGGAGGGGAGCTTTCTTT
cdr3_aa: CASSYDRRGAFF

j_call: TRBJ1-5
d_call: .
clone_size: .
v_call: TRBV6-5
cdr3_nt: TGTGCCAGCAGCCAGGACGGGAACAATCAGCCCCAGCATTTT
cdr3_aa: CASSQDGNNQPQHF

j_call: TRBJ2-5
d_call: .
clone_size: .
v_call: TRBV29-1
cdr3_nt: TGCAGCGCTCCCCCTGGAGGGGGCAGAGAGACCCAGTACTTC
cdr3_aa: CSAPPGGGRETQYF

j_call: TRBJ2-2
d_call: TRBD1
clone_size: .
v_call: TRBV5-6
cdr3_nt: TGTGCCAGCAGCGCGGGACAGGGGGCGGTTATACTCGGGGAGCTGTTTTTT
cdr3_aa: CASSAGQGAVILGELFF

j_call: TRBJ2-5
d_call: TRBD1
clone_size: .
v_call: TRBV6-6
cdr3_nt: TGTGCCAGCAAGACAGGGCCCCAAGAGACCCAGTACTTC
cdr3_aa: CASKTGPQETQYF

j_call: TRBJ1-5
d_call: .
clone_size: .
v_call: TRBV2
cdr3_nt: TGTGCCAGCAGTCCCGGGACGGCTAGCAATCAGCCCCAGCATTTT
cdr3_aa: CASSPGTASNQPQHF

j_call: TRBJ2-3
d_call: .
clone_size: .
v_call: TRBV28
cdr3_nt: TGTGCCAGCAGTTTATTGGGAGCTACGCAGTATTTT
cdr3_aa: CASSLLGATQYF

j_call: TRBJ2-7
d_call: .
clone_size: .
v_call: TRBV15
cdr3_nt: TGTGCCACCAGCTCTCATAATAGGGGATTGTCGGGCGAGCAGTACTTC
cdr3_aa: CATSSHNRGLSGEQYF

j_call: TRBJ1-4
d_call: .
clone_size: .
v_call: TRBV6-5
cdr3_nt: TGTGCCAGCGGGGCGGGGAGTTTATATGAAAAACTGTTTTTT
cdr3_aa: CASGAGSLYEKLFF